This TCR beta chain derives from a study of shared clonotypes between healthy human individuals. Sequencing was performed with immunoSEQ multiplex PCR; in TCRdb, only in-frame clones are kept and a portion is missing. This table has 630,000 or so clones, 95% to 98% appearing once. Naive CD8 cells were CD45RO-negative, positively selected for CCR7, excluding terminally differentiated effector memory CD45RA+ cells. The CDR3 is 13 residues long. CDR1 is MNHEY and CDR2 is SMNVEV in the germline V gene (reference sequence). Trimming took 2 bases from V and 4 from J, leaving 6 bases between them. A note on this clone: Different DNA sequences within this sample yield the same CDR3.

The rearrangement uses TRBV27 and TRBJ2-1; D not certain. The source material was naive CD8+ T cells sorted from blood. This TCR came from a man aged 25 to 40 in good health. Here the CDR3 reads CASSLGGYNEQFF. DNA of the CDR3: TGTGCCAGCAGTTTAGGCGGATACAATGAGCAGTTCTTC.